Shown below are 6 T cell receptor beta chains from a single sample sequenced in a study of shared clonotypes between healthy human individuals. Sequenced by immunoSEQ multiplex PCR; TCRdb stores in-frame clones only, minus some. The data show about 2.3 million clones, with under 95% seen just once and 0.37% held by the top ten. Sample: naive CD4+ T cells from PBMCs. Subset given: CD45RA+ positively selected. All receptors derive from a man younger than 35 in good health. Some clones in this sample may be carry-over from other donors' samples.

The chain recombines TRBV27 with TRBJ2-6; D ambiguous. In germline, CDR1 is MNHEY, CDR2 SMNVEV (reference sequence). This CDR3 has 19 amino acids. V lost 3 bases and J lost 1, with 19 bases in between. Here the CDR3 reads CASSFVAVPVLSGANVLTF. CDR3 DNA: TGTGCCAGCAGTTTCGTCGCGGTTCCCGTCCTGTCTGGGGCCAACGTCCTGACTTTC.

This clone was recorded only once. CDR3 DNA: TGTGCCAGCAGTTACGGAGGCGTCGAGCAGTACTTC. This encodes CASSYGGVEQYF. V gene TRBV6-6 combines with J gene TRBJ2-7, with a tentative D call TRBD2 (5 bases). This CDR3 is built from 12 residues. Looked up from germline, CDR1 is MNHNY and CDR2 is SVGAGI (reference sequence). Deletions cut 2 bases from V and 6 bases from J, with 8 bases between.

The chain is built from TRBV6-6 and TRBJ2-5; unclear D gene. The CDR3 extends over 13 amino acids. V gave up 3 bases and J gave up 5 bases, with 10 bases separating them. CDR1 is MNHNY and CDR2 is SVGAGI in the germline V gene (reference sequence). The CDR3 bases are TGTGCCAGCAGTTATGTACTCGGGGAGACCCAGTACTTC. Translation gives CASSYVLGETQYF.

CDR3 nucleotides: TGTGCCAGCAGTTTACGGGGGGCCTATCAGCCCCAGCATTTT. This encodes CASSLRGAYQPQHF. The rearrangement links TRBV28 to TRBJ1-5, with a possible D match to TRBD1 (6 bases). Trimming shortened V by 2 bases and J by 5 bases, and 10 bases separated the two germline ends. This CDR3 contains 14 residues. Germline-derived CDR1 and CDR2 are MDHEN and SYDVKM.

The chain joins TRBV4-2 to TRBJ2-2, with D tentatively TRBD1 (6 bases). V lost 1 base and J 6 bases, leaving 18 bases between the germline ends. This CDR3 spans 17 amino acids. Germline V lookup: CDR1 LGHNA, CDR2 YNFKEQ. The chain's CDR3 is CASSQGRGGDGPGELFF. In DNA form, the CDR3 reads TGTGCCAGCAGCCAAGGCAGGGGCGGAGATGGGCCCGGGGAGCTGTTTTTT.

The rearrangement links TRBV5-1 to TRBJ2-7; D remains ambiguous. Trimming removed 3 bases from V and 5 bases from J, with 15 bases in between. Germline V gene lookup returns CDR1 SGHRS and CDR2 YFSETQ. This CDR3 has 14 residues. The CDR3 protein is CASSYRPGGDEQYF. As DNA, the CDR3 is TGCGCCAGCAGCTACCGACCGGGCGGCGACGAGCAGTACTTC.